Below, 16 T cell receptor beta chains from the same sample are listed, as sequenced in a study of T-cell reconstitution after alpha-beta-depleted transplantation in children. Unique molecular identifiers were incorporated during preparation of the TCRbeta library. Using its own MiXCR run on the PCR reads, TCRdb lists one record per CDR3 protein. The table shows fewer than 750,000 distinct CDR3 sequences, with roughly 24% occurring only once. Sequenced here: PBMCs, mostly from graft donor cells, sampled 360 days after TCRalphabeta/CD19-depleted stem cell transplant. Every receptor here comes from a boy in the first two years of life who had a stem cell transplant for acute myeloid leukemia, so the T cells may come from the graft donor.

This clonotype came up many times. The chain joins TRBV12-3 or TRBV12-4 to TRBJ1-1; no firm D call. The V end was cut by 3 bases, the J end by 1 base, with 6 bases between. The CDR3 consists of 13 residues. The CDR3, as DNA: TGTGCCAGCAGTTTTAGTCCGAACACTGAAGCTTTCTTT. Translated: CASSFSPNTEAFF.

This clonotype appeared a few times. The chain combines TRBV20-1 with TRBJ2-1, with 7 bases fitting TRBD2. Germline CDR1 is DFQATT and CDR2 is SNEGSKA (reference sequence). This CDR3 has 13 residues. J gave up 10 bases and V 2 bases, and 8 bases lay outside the gene matches. The CDR3 nucleotides read TGCAGTGCTAGAAGGACTAGTCGGTCCGAGCAGTTCTTC. Its translation: CSARRTSRSEQFF.

The chain employs TRBV5-5 and TRBJ2-7; TRBD2 matches 9 bases. J gave up 2 bases and V 2 bases, and 2 bases lay outside the gene matches. The germline gives CDR1 SGHKS, CDR2 YYEKEE (reference sequence). The CDR3 contains 14 residues. Here the CDR3 reads CASSFASGAYEQYV. The CDR3 bases are TGTGCCAGCAGCTTCGCTAGCGGGGCCTACGAGCAGTACGTC.

This clonotype was counted ten times or more. The chain links TRBV24-1 to TRBJ2-3, with D possibly matching TRBD1 (6 bases). The CDR3 sequence is 16 residues long. The V end lost 3 bases, the J end lost 3 bases, and 15 bases lay between the germline ends. Germline CDR1 KGHDR, CDR2 SFDVKD. The CDR3 DNA reads TGTGCCACCAGTGATCGCCAAGCGAGGGGGACAGATACGCAGTATTTT. As protein: CATSDRQARGTDTQYF.

This clonotype was counted a few times. This CDR3 reads CATPGQGLMVAKNIQYF. CDR3 bases: TGTGCCACGCCGGGACAGGGCTTGATGGTAGCCAAAAACATTCAGTACTTC. V and J are TRBV21-1 and TRBJ2-4; the table's D call TRBD1 went unverified against the DNA. TRBV21-1 is annotated as a pseudogene. The CDR3 is made up of 17 amino acids.

The chain carries TRBV29-1 and TRBJ1-2; D is unresolved. CDR1 is SQVTM, CDR2 ANQGSEA, per germline. The ends were cut back, 1 base at V and 6 bases at J, with 12 bases in the middle. The CDR3 runs to 13 residues. CDR3 nucleotides: TGCAGCGTTGAAGTGACGACAACAGATGGCTACACCTTC. Translation gives CSVEVTTTDGYTF.

There are many counts of this clonotype. Written as DNA, the CDR3 is TGTGCCACCTCCAGGGCACTGGGGGGCACAGATACGCAGTATTTT. This sequence encodes CATSRALGGTDTQYF. The chain joins TRBV28 to TRBJ2-3; D is perhaps TRBD1 or TRBD2 (5 bases each). CDR1 and CDR2 (germline): MDHEN, SYDVKM. The CDR3 runs 15 residues. Trimming took 10 bases from V and 1 from J, leaving 18 bases between them.

This clonotype appeared a few times. The J gene is TRBJ2-5, the V gene TRBV27; the match to TRBD1 covers 7 bases. The V gene's germline CDR1 is MNHEY and CDR2 SMNVEV (reference sequence). Trimming removed 6 bases from V and 5 bases from J; junction bases left unmatched: 18. CDR3 size: 17 residues. The CDR3 here is CASRAFDRDGRGETQYF. DNA of the CDR3: TGTGCCAGCAGGGCATTCGACAGGGACGGAAGGGGGGAGACCCAGTACTTC.

This clonotype was picked up a small number of times. This rearrangement joins TRBV28 to TRBJ2-5; 10 nucleotides align to TRBD2. Trimming cost V 1 base and J 2 bases; bases outside gene matches: 10. Germline values: CDR1 MDHEN, CDR2 SYDVKM. This CDR3 spans 18 amino acids. CDR3 residues: CASSLSAGGYLGQETQYF. DNA of the CDR3: TGTGCCAGCAGTTTATCAGCGGGGGGGTATTTGGGACAAGAGACCCAGTACTTC.

This clonotype was observed a few times. V and J are TRBV10-3 and TRBJ2-7, with D perhaps matching TRBD1 (6 bases). The germline V and J ends were trimmed by 3 bases and 7 bases, with 10 bases remaining between them. In germline, CDR1 is ENHRY, CDR2 SYGVKD. This CDR3 spans 12 amino acids. CDR3 DNA sequence: TGTGCCATCAGTGAAAGGGGGAGTGAGCAGTACGTC. This sequence encodes CAISERGSEQYV.

The sample holds a few counts of this clonotype. The V gene is TRBV12-3 or TRBV12-4, the J gene TRBJ1-1; possible D gene TRBD1, 5 bases. The CDR3 is 12 residues long. V lost 3 bases, J lost 8 bases, and 10 bases lay in between. DNA for the CDR3: TGTGCCAGCAGTTTCGACAGTCCCGAAGCTTTCTTT. This gives the protein CASSFDSPEAFF.

This clonotype was detected a few times. This rearrangement joins TRBV18 to TRBJ1-2; D gene uncertain. V was clipped by 4 bases and J by 2 bases, with 11 bases between them. This CDR3 spans 14 amino acids. The germline CDR1 and CDR2 sequences are KGHSH and LQKENI. The CDR3 loop is CASSRNLANYGYTF. CDR3 in DNA: TGTGCCAGCTCACGTAATCTTGCGAACTATGGCTACACCTTC.

In its sample, this clonotype was seen once. A much bigger clone sits one base away, suggesting this may be a read error. The J gene is TRBJ1-1, the V gene TRBV18; D possibly corresponds to TRBD1 (5 bases). CDR1 and CDR2 from the germline V gene are KGHSH and LQKENI. This CDR3 contains 14 residues. CDR3 in amino acids: CPSSPDRSLSEAFF. DNA for the CDR3: TGTCCCAGCTCACCAGACAGATCTCTCTCTGAAGCTTTCTTT.

This clonotype was seen only a few times. This sequence joins TRBV5-1 and TRBJ2-1, with unresolved D. This CDR3 comprises 15 residues. Germline V CDR1 and CDR2: SGHRS, YFSETQ. V lost 0 bases and J lost 3, with 10 bases in between. The CDR3 loop reads CASSLAPTDYNEQFF. As DNA, the CDR3 is TGCGCCAGCAGCTTGGCCCCGACGGACTACAATGAGCAGTTCTTC.

This clonotype appeared a few times. The CDR3 nucleotides are TGTGCCAGCAGGGGGCTGGGGACACCGAATTCACCCCTCCACTTT. Amino acids: CASRGLGTPNSPLHF. V gene TRBV6-1 combines with J gene TRBJ1-6; TRBD1 is a possible D gene (6 bases). Germline V gene sequence: CDR1 MNHNS, CDR2 SASEGT. The CDR3 sequence is 15 residues long. V was trimmed by 6 bases and J by 7 bases, leaving 16 bases between them.

The chain employs TRBV15 and TRBJ1-1, with 7 bases fitting TRBD1. Germline CDR1 and CDR2: LNHNV and YYDKDF (reference sequence). This CDR3 region has 15 residues. Trimming removed 0 bases from V and 1 base from J; junction bases left unmatched: 2. The DNA for the CDR3 is TGTGCCACCAGCAGAGAACAGGGGCGGAACACTGAAGCTTTCTTT. It is translated as CATSREQGRNTEAFF.